This TCR beta chain was captured in a study of blood T cell repertoires in COVID-19 (dated by TCRdb to about 2020). Study-level background: Collaborator samples came from the United States, Italy and Spain and covered acute and convalescent phases of COVID-19. The material from the prospective study consisted of cDNA or gDNA derived from T cells, B-cell-depleted T cells, or PBMCs. Deeply sampled blood TCRbeta repertoires from subjects exposed to, actively infected with, or recovered from COVID-19 were included in the dataset. A freely available public database, intended as a resource for researchers studying the immune response to SARS-CoV-2, is where the repertoires were released. The samples were drawn from two sources: the first 160 participants of the ongoing ImmuneRACE study, and 1,000 to 1,500 subjects contributed by 6 global collaborators. The sample metadata nearly always contained a de-identified subject ID, COVID-19 status, age in years and sex. HLA class I and class II types, where available, came from metadata supplied by the sample provider rather than from assay-based typing. The paper's findings and limits, for the study overall: The quantity of clinical and demographic metadata differed by source and by participant and was supplied without curation.

TCRbeta CDR3 regions were amplified from genomic DNA by means of the immunoSEQ Assay, a bias-controlled multiplex PCR. The study's processing was this. Nucleated cell counts per sample were estimated from amplification of reference gene primers within the assay. To quantify the absolute abundance of each unique TCRbeta CDR3 rearrangement, sequence reads were collapsed and filtered. For each sample, productive Simpson clonality was calculated as the square root of Simpson's diversity index over productive rearrangements. This is the immuneACCESS table as TCRdb keeps it, with only in-frame sequences that have V and J called. A part of the clones is gone; compared with another copy, unresolved V genes explain less than half, and the rest is unexplained. V and J calls plus clone size are reproduced from that table; the DNA served to infer D and trimming. This sample comprises 250,000 to 400,000 clones, roughly 90% of them detected only once. The ten largest clones take up roughly 2.9% of the sample.

In Seattle, one collaborating source enrolled patients while the infection was active and tracked those patients longitudinally over the course of disease. Collaborating institutions collected whole blood in K2EDTA tubes following their own protocols. For TCRbeta analysis, collaborator samples were shipped as frozen whole blood, as isolated PBMCs, or as DNA extracted from either sample type. Turning to this clone: The antigen it binds to is not known. No much larger clone exists at a distance of one base, and base qualities are not known.

The CDR3 covers 15 residues, taking in both the cysteine and the phenylalanine. The sequence is cut down to CDR3 DNA, 45 bases in frame from base 1. Trimming takes 0 bases from V and 4 bases from J, and the germline ends sit 12 bases apart. The germline V gene sets CDR1 to LGHNA and CDR2 to YNFKEQ. Sequenced sample: peripheral blood. This sequence was found in a woman aged 25 to 39 with COVID-19, enrolled during active disease. The sequence links TRBV4-2 to TRBJ1-2; the D gene cannot be named for sure. CDR3 sequence: CASSQDEQTLYGYTF. The DNA reads TGTGCCAGCAGCCAAGATGAACAGACCCTCTATGGCTACACCTTC.